The clone carrying this T cell receptor beta chain was counted a few times. One end of the junction does not line up with germline, which may come from a read error. Every patient underwent thyroid surgery untreated. The germline V gene has CDR1 MDHEN and CDR2 SYDVKM. This CDR3 spans 15 amino acids. Original processing notes: In papillary thyroid cancer, a distant-metastasis classifier was built using CDR3 differences across clinicopathological groups. TCRdb re-analyzed the PCR reads using MiXCR. TCRdb's processing, not the authors' own work, is the source of the V and J calls. The sample comprises about 53,000 clones, about 20% of which are singletons, and around 4% rests with the top ten. This entry belongs to a study of metastatic and nonmetastatic thyroid tumors.

J is TRBJ1-1 and V is TRBV28; TRBD1 might be the D (5 bases). The TCR comes from a female donor with papillary thyroid cancer or a benign thyroid nodule (not recorded which). Some clones in this sample may be carry-over from other donors' samples. Specimen: blood. CDR3 residues: CASSSQRGRNIEAFF. The CDR3 region has the DNA TGTGCCAGCAGTTCTCAGAGGGGTAGGAACATTGAAGCTTTCTTT.